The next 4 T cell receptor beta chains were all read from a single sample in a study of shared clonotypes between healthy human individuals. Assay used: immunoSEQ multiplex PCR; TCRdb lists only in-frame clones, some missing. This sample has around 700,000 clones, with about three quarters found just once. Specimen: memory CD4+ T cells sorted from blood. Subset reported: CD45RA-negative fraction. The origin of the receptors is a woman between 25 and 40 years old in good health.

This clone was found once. The CDR3 sequence: CASRGQGEPGELFF. The CDR3 region has the DNA TGTGCCAGTAGAGGACAGGGGGAACCCGGGGAGCTGTTTTTT. This chain joins TRBV19 and TRBJ2-2; 10 positions agree with TRBD1. There are 14 residues in the CDR3. Germline V gene sequence: CDR1 LNHDA, CDR2 SQIVND (reference sequence). V gave up 6 bases and J gave up 6 bases; unmatched junction bases: 4.

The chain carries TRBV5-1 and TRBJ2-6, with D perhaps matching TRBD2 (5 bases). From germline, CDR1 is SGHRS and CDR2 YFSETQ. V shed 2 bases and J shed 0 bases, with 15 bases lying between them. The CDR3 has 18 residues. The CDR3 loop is CASSFTAGGYSGANVLTF. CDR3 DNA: TGCGCCAGCAGCTTTACGGCGGGCGGATACTCTGGGGCCAACGTCCTGACTTTC.

CDR3 in amino acids: CASSMGRYNEQFF. The CDR3 coding sequence is TGTGCCAGCAGCATGGGCCGTTACAATGAGCAGTTCTTC. The genes are TRBV7-7 and TRBJ2-1; no firm D call. The ends were cut back, 5 bases at V and 4 bases at J, with 9 bases in the middle. The germline CDR1 and CDR2 sequences are SSHAT and FNYEAQ (reference sequence). This CDR3 is built from 13 residues.

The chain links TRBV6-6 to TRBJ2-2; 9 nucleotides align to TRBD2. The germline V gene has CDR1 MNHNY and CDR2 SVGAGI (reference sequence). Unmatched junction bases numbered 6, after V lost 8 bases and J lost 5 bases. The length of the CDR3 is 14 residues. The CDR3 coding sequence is TGTGCCAGCCTGATTAGCGGGAGAACCGGGGAGCTGTTTTTT. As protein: CASLISGRTGELFF.